This entry is about one T cell receptor beta chain. The specificity of this receptor is unknown. Base-call qualities are not available, and no considerably larger clone is one nucleotide away. These data belong to a study of lymphopenia after photon versus proton radiotherapy (dated 2019 in TCRdb). For context, the study as a whole: The study compared the immunological effects of photon versus proton radiation therapy in patients with gastrointestinal tumors who developed high-grade lymphopenia. The roughly 20 patients in the cohort had gastrointestinal tumors, were treated with either photon or proton therapy, and subsequently developed lymphopenia. The goal of the study was to describe how the two radiation modalities differ in their effects on the immune system.

The paper as a whole reports these results and caveats: Across the cohort, a larger post-nadir drop in TCR diversity was inversely correlated with overall survival time among patients who died. After the lymphocyte count nadir, repertoires from photon-treated patients showed oligoclonal expansion, particularly of CD8+ Temra cells, and this expansion drove the decline in diversity. The survival association was assessed only in patients who died, and better survival with proton therapy was presented by the authors as a possibility rather than a demonstrated result. During treatment, patients who received proton therapy stayed relatively stable, whereas patients who received photon therapy lost naive T cells and TCR diversity and gained effector/memory populations.

The library came from the immunoSEQ multiplex PCR assay. Alongside multiparametric flow cytometry, deep sequencing of rearranged TCR beta loci was used to profile the T cell repertoires. TCRdb provides this immuneACCESS table in a form limited to in-frame rearrangements. Some clones are lacking; in checked studies, under half of them reflect an unresolved V gene, and why the rest are absent is not known. The sample profile shows around 150,000 clones; about 85% of them were found once. Together, the top ten hold about 4.7% of the sample. The germline V gene provides CDR1 MGHDK and CDR2 SYGVNS. Trimming costs V 2 bases and J 4 bases, and their ends lie 15 bases apart. Measured from the cysteine to the phenylalanine, the CDR3 is 16 residues long. The CDR3 DNA has 48 bases and is translated from base 1.

The chain is assembled from TRBV25-1 and TRBJ2-1, with TRBD1 perhaps the D gene, on 6 matching bases. The source was peripheral blood, collected from a patient treated with photon-based radiotherapy. This clonotype was sampled from a man between 50 and 59 years old with gastric cancer. The bases are TGTGCCAGCAGTGAACATGGGGGCGACGTATACAATGAGCAGTTCTTC. Its protein reads: CASSEHGGDVYNEQFF.